This T cell receptor beta chain derives from a study of graft-versus-host responses after intestinal transplantation. Findings and limits, study-wide: Patients with graft-donor T cell macrochimerism had high graft-versus-host to host-versus-graft clonal ratios in allografts. Recipient marrow contained GvH clones, some of which appeared first in ileum or blood. HvG clone declines early post-transplant were associated with peak circulating GvH levels.

Comments on this clone: Its antigen is unidentified.

Repertoires were generated with immunoSEQ multiplex PCR, while TCRdb's copy carries only in-frame clones and drops some. The repertoire consists of about 40,000 clones, with about 90% occurring once and the leading ten covering 2.3%. The germline V gene encodes CDR1 WNHNN and CDR2 SYGVQD (reference sequence). V was cut by 3 bases and J by 3 bases, with 18 bases left in between. The CDR3 has 16 residues. This clonotype originated in a human patient who received an intestinal transplant, so some T cells may come from the graft donor. Sequencing used PBMCs, obtained 314 days after intestinal transplant. This rearrangement joins TRBV10-1 to TRBJ2-7; the D gene is possibly TRBD1 (5 bases). The CDR3 sequence is CASSDAKQGPDYEQYF. The CDR3 nucleotides are TGCGCCAGCAGTGACGCCAAGCAGGGTCCGGACTACGAGCAGTACTTC.